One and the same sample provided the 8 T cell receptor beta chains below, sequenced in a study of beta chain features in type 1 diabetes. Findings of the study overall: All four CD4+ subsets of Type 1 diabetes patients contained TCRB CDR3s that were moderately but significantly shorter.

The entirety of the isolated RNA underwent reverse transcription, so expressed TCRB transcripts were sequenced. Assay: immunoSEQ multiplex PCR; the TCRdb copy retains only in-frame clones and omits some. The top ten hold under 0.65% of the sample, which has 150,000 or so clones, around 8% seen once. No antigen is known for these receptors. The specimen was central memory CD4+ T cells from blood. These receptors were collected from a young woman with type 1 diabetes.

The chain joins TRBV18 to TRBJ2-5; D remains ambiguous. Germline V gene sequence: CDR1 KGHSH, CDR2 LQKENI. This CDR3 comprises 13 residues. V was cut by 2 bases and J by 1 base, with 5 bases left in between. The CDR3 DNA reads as TGTGCCAGCTCACCAATCAGCCAAGAGACCCAGTACTTC. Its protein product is CASSPISQETQYF.

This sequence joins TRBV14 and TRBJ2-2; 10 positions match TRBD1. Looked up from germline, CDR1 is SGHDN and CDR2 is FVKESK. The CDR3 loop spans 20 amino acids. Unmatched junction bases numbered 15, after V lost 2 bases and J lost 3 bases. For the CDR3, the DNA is TGTGCCAGCAGCCAATTGCCCCGAATTGGGACAGGGGAGGACACCGGGGAGCTGTTTTTT. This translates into CASSQLPRIGTGEDTGELFF.

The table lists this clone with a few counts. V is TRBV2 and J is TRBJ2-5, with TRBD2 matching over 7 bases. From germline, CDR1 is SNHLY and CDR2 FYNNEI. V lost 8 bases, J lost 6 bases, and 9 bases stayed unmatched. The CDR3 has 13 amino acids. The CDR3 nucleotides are TGTGCCAGCGGACCGGGAGGAGGGAAGACCCAGTACTTC. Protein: CASGPGGGKTQYF.

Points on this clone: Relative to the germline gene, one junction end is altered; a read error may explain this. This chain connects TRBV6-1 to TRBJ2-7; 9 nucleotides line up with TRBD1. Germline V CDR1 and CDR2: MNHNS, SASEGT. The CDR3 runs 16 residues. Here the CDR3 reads CAISESGQGSPYEQYF. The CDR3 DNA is TGTGCCATCAGTGAGTCGGGACAGGGTAGCCCCTACGAGCAGTACTTC.

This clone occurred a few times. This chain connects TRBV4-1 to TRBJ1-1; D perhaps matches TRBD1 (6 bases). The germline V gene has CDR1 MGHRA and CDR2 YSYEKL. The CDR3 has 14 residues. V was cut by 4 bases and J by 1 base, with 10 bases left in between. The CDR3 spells CASSRYRENTEAFF. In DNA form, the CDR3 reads TGCGCCAGCAGCCGTTACAGGGAGAACACTGAAGCTTTCTTT.

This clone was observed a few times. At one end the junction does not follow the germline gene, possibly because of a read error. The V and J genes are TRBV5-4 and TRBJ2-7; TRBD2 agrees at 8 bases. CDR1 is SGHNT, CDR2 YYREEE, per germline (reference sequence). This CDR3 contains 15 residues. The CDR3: CASSQEAGRAGEQYF. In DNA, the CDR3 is TGCGCCAGCAGCCAAGAGGCCGGGAGGGCGGGGGAGCAGTACTTC.

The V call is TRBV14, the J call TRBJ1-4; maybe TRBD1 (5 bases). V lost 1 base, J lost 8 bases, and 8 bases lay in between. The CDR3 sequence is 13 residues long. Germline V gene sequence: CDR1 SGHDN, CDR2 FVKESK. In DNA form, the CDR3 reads TGTGCCAGCAGCCAAGGGAGGGGAGAAAAACTGTTTTTT. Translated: CASSQGRGEKLFF.

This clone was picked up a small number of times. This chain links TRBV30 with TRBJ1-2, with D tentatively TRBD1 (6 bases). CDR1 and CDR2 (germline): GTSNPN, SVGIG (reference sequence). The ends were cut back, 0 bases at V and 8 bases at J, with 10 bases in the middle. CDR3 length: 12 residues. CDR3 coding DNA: TGTGCCTGGAGTGTACCAGGGGCCGGCTACACCTTC. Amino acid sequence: CAWSVPGAGYTF.